This T cell receptor (beta chain) was recorded in a study of regulatory T cells in long-lasting Graves disease. Study-level findings and limits: Favored usage of TRBV28, TRBJ1-2 and TRBJ2-5 was recorded in persistent disease.

The germline CDR1 and CDR2 sequences are MGHRA and YSYEKL. The CDR3 runs 15 residues. V shed 1 base and J shed 4 bases, with 13 bases lying between them. Sample time point: newly diagnosed GD, antithyroid drugs for less than 3 months. Isolated PBMC RNA provided the starting material for the TCR library. In its sample, this clonotype was seen many times. What it binds is unknown. Building the TCR beta libraries relied on iRepertoire HTBI primers, and CDR3 regions underwent Arm-PCR. TCRdb used MiXCR to reprocess the multiplex PCR reads, holding one entry per CDR3 protein. The sample records 400,000 to 500,000 distinct CDR3 sequences, around 17% being singletons. These data were also reused for a study on T cells in Graves' hyperthyroidism and ophthalmopathy. According to that study: Each diagnosis drew on symptoms, thyroxine, TRAb, thyroid ultrasound and orbital computed tomography findings. Researchers ran a first-round RT-PCR on the TCR CDR3 using the HTBI primer set.

The sample here was peripheral blood mononuclear cells (PBMCs), taken at new diagnosis, from a patient treated with antithyroid drugs. The rearrangement joins TRBV4-1 to TRBJ1-1, with a weak D call TRBD1 (5 bases). The clonotype was recovered from a woman under 30 with Graves disease. DNA for the CDR3: TGCGCCAGCAGCCAAGGGGGGATTTTGGGCACTGAAGCTTTCTTT. Residues: CASSQGGILGTEAFF.